This entry describes one TCR beta chain. Germline V CDR1 and CDR2: LGHNA, YSLEER. The CDR3 covers 16 residues. V lost 0 bases and J 7 bases, leaving 13 bases between the germline ends. This specimen belongs to a study of blood T cell repertoires in COVID-19. Per the authors' pipeline: Reference gene primers were amplified, and this amplification served to estimate nucleated cell counts. TCRdb keeps only in-frame clones here, not all; method: immunoSEQ multiplex PCR. The D gene and trimming were derived from the DNA, and the V and J assignments and clone size from that table. The sample shows 190,000 or so clones, around 88% of them seen only once.

The sequenced sample was peripheral blood. The TCR sequence derives from a middle-aged man with active or convalescent COVID-19. V gene TRBV4-3 combines with J gene TRBJ1-6; D remains unclear. The chain's CDR3 is CASSQDQTVPNSPLHF. CDR3 coding DNA: TGCGCCAGCAGCCAAGATCAAACGGTACCGAATTCACCCCTCCACTTT.